The entry below describes one TCR beta chain. Its target is not known. V gave up 6 bases and J gave up 4 bases, with 21 bases separating them. The CDR3 covers 16 residues. Germline V CDR1 and CDR2: SNHLY, FYNNEI. Sequencing was performed with immunoSEQ multiplex PCR; in TCRdb, only in-frame clones are kept and a portion is missing. The sample lists about 1.5 million clones; roughly 95% were seen once. This entry comes from a study of shared clonotypes between healthy human individuals. Notes on the study in general: Among donors, clonotype sharing was expected to be affected by sequencing depth.

The chain recombines TRBV2 with TRBJ2-5; D tentatively fits TRBD1 or TRBD2 (5 bases each). The sequence was collected from a young man in good health. Sequenced: naive CD4+ T cells sorted from blood. Subset indicated: CD45RA+ positively selected. The CDR3 here is CASSPMGVGGGETQYF. The CDR3 nucleotides are TGTGCCAGCAGCCCGATGGGGGTAGGAGGTGGAGAGACCCAGTACTTC.